The subject of this entry is one T cell receptor (beta chain). What it recognizes is unknown. 60 Vbeta and 13 Jbeta primers were used in PCR. Profiled with immunoSEQ multiplex PCR; TCRdb holds only in-frame clones, not every one. The sample yields around 130,000 clones, approximately 86% seen once. V was shortened by 4 bases and J by 0 bases, with 4 bases between the two germline ends. The CDR3 is made up of 12 amino acids. Per germline, CDR1 GTSNPN and CDR2 SVGIG (reference sequence). This record comes from a study of cytomegalovirus exposure and HLA in healthy donors. Overall study findings and caveats: Immune exposure information available was restricted to CMV serostatus. Previous analysis showed most TCR beta V segments were productive about 87% or about 30% of the time.

V and J are TRBV30 and TRBJ2-1; no definite D call. Sequenced sample: PBMCs. The receptor's source is a boy younger than 18 in good health and CMV-seronegative. The CDR3: CAWTSSYNEQFF. The DNA of the CDR3 is TGTGCCTGGACTAGCTCCTACAATGAGCAGTTCTTC.